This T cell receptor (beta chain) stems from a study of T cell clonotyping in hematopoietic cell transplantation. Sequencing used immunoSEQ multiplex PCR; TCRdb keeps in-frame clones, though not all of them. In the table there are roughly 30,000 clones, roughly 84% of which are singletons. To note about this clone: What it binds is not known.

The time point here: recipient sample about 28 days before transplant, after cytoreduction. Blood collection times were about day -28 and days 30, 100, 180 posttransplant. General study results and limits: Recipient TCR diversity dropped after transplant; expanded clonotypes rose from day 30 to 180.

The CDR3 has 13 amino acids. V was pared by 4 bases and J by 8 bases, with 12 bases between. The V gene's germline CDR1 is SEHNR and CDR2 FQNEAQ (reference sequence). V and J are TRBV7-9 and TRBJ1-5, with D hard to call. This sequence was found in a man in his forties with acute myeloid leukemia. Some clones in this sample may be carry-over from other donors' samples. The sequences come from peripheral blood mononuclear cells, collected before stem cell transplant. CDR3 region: CASSSSWDKPQHF. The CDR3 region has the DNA TGTGCCAGCAGCTCGTCCTGGGATAAGCCCCAGCATTTT.